Below, 27 T cell receptor beta chains from the same sample are listed, as sequenced in a study of post-analysis software for immune sequencing data. These TCRs' antigens remain unknown. Unique molecular identifiers were built into the TCR beta cDNA libraries. TCRdb ran MiXCR on the PCR reads and lists one entry per CDR3 protein. The sample yields about 540,000 distinct CDR3 sequences, around a third seen once. Overall study findings and caveats: Relative to controls, patients had about 5 TRBV segments at higher frequency, with TRBV5-6, TRBV5-1 and TRBV20-1 among these.

Source material: blood. The receptors shown here come from a girl younger than 18 with multiple sclerosis.

The gene calls are TRBV3-1 and TRBJ2-2, with TRBD2 matching over 10 bases. Germline V gives CDR1 LGHDT, CDR2 YNNKEL (reference sequence). The CDR3 covers 16 residues. With V trimmed by 4 bases and J by 2 bases, 4 bases remained unmatched. The CDR3 DNA sequence: TGTGCCAGCAGCCGAATAGCGGGGGGAAACACCGGGGAGCTGTTTTTT. Protein product: CASSRIAGGNTGELFF.

The chain carries TRBV5-5 and TRBJ2-3, with 10 nucleotides matching TRBD2. Germline V gives CDR1 SGHKS, CDR2 YYEKEE (reference sequence). V lost 3 bases and J lost 1; bases outside the gene matches: 5. This CDR3 spans 16 amino acids. This CDR3 is CASSSPAGGGTDTQYF. In DNA form, the CDR3 reads TGTGCCAGCAGCTCTCCAGCGGGGGGGGGCACAGATACGCAGTATTTT.

A remark on this clonotype: A much larger clone differs by one base, so this may be a read error. The V gene is TRBV7-6, the J gene TRBJ2-1; either TRBD1 or TRBD2 may fit D (5 bases each). Germline CDR1 reads SGHVS; CDR2 reads FNYEAQ. This CDR3 contains 17 residues. Trimming removed 1 base from V and 4 bases from J, with 17 bases in between. The CDR3 DNA follows: TGTGCCAGCAGCTTAGACCATAGCGAGGGACCGTACAATGAGCAGTTCTTC. It translates to CASSLDHSEGPYNEQFF.

In its sample, this clonotype was seen a few times. The rearrangement joins TRBV3-1 to TRBJ1-2; 8 positions match TRBD1. The V and J ends lost 6 bases and 8 bases, in that order; junction bases with no gene match: 17. CDR1 LGHDT and CDR2 YNNKEL come from the germline V gene (reference sequence). CDR3 size: 16 residues. CDR3: CASSTGQGGGILGYTF. The DNA of the CDR3 is TGTGCCAGCAGTACCGGACAGGGAGGTGGAATATTGGGCTACACCTTC. Variable domain in full (rest from reference TRBV3-1 and TRBJ1-2): DTAVSQTPKYLVTQMGNDKSIKCEQNLGHDTMYWYKQDSKKFLKIMFSYNNKELIINETVPNRFSPKSPDKAHLNLHINSLELGDSAVYFCASSTGQGGGILGYTFGSGTRLTVV.

The V and J genes are TRBV10-3 and TRBJ2-1; 10 positions agree with TRBD1. Germline CDR1 and CDR2: ENHRY and SYGVKD. The CDR3 is made up of 16 amino acids. The V segment lost 4 bases and the J segment 7 bases; nucleotides outside the gene matches: 10. The CDR3 DNA reads TGTGCCATCAGTGCCGGGAGACAGGGGGCGTGGAATGAGCAGTTCTTC. Protein product: CAISAGRQGAWNEQFF.

This clonotype was counted ten times or more. This rearrangement joins TRBV5-5 to TRBJ2-1, with 9 bases that match TRBD2. V lost 4 bases, J lost 4 bases, and 6 bases stayed unmatched. The germline gives CDR1 SGHKS, CDR2 YYEKEE (reference sequence). The CDR3 extends over 15 amino acids. The CDR3 loop reads CASSPTSGPYNEQFF. The CDR3 coding sequence is TGTGCCAGCAGCCCCACTAGCGGGCCTTACAATGAGCAGTTCTTC.

The gene calls are TRBV29-1 and TRBJ1-6; possibly TRBD1 for D (5 bases). The CDR3 has 13 amino acids. Per germline, CDR1 SQVTM and CDR2 ANQGSEA. V lost 5 bases to trimming and J lost 7 bases, with 12 bases between them. CDR3 sequence (DNA): TGCAGCGTTAGAGACAGCTTAAATTCACCCCTCCACTTT. It yields the protein CSVRDSLNSPLHF.

V usage is TRBV20-1 and J usage is TRBJ1-5; 11 bases are shared with TRBD1. V gave up 6 bases and J gave up 6 bases; unmatched junction bases: 4. Germline CDR1 and CDR2: DFQATT and SNEGSKA (reference sequence). This CDR3 has 13 residues. This CDR3 is CSARTGGGQPQHF. CDR3 nucleotides: TGCAGTGCCCGGACAGGGGGCGGTCAGCCCCAGCATTTT.

This clonotype was observed a few times. The J gene is TRBJ2-5, the V gene TRBV20-1, with D uncertain. CDR3 size: 10 residues. CDR1 is DFQATT and CDR2 is SNEGSKA in the germline V gene (reference sequence). Trimming removed 3 bases from V and 9 bases from J, with 8 bases in between. In DNA, the CDR3 is TGCAGTGCTAGGTCGTCGGCCCAGTACTTC. Translating it yields CSARSSAQYF.

This chain links TRBV12-3 or TRBV12-4 with TRBJ1-5; tentative D call: TRBD1 (5 bases). This CDR3 has 14 amino acids. The V end was cut by 6 bases, the J end by 4 bases, with 13 bases between. The CDR3 coding sequence is TGTGCCAGCAGGACCGGGACGCAGAATCAGCCCCAGCATTTT. As protein: CASRTGTQNQPQHF.

This clonotype has only a few counts. This chain connects TRBV20-1 to TRBJ1-5, with D unclear. The CDR3 totals 13 residues. Germline assignment: CDR1 DFQATT and CDR2 SNEGSKA (reference sequence). The V end was cut by 3 bases, the J end by 6 bases, with 12 bases between. CDR3 amino acids: CSASFGYGQPQHF. DNA of the CDR3: TGCAGTGCTAGTTTCGGCTACGGTCAGCCCCAGCATTTT.

The chain employs TRBV5-1 and TRBJ2-1, with D hard to call. The germline V and J ends were trimmed by 1 base and 1 base, with 9 bases remaining between them. The CDR3 is 15 residues long. CDR1 is SGHRS, CDR2 YFSETQ, per germline. The CDR3, as DNA: TGCGCCAGCAGCTTGTGGGGAATGTCCTACAATGAGCAGTTCTTC. Translated, it gives CASSLWGMSYNEQFF.

Regarding this clonotype: At one end the junction does not follow the germline gene, possibly because of a read error. V and J are TRBV29-1 and TRBJ1-2; D might be TRBD1 (5 bases). CDR3 length: 13 amino acids. In germline, CDR1 is SQVTM, CDR2 ANQGSEA. For the CDR3, the DNA is TGCAACGTTGGGGCCGGCCCTAACTATGGCTACACCTTC. Encoded protein: CNVGAGPNYGYTF.

A note on this clonotype: One end of the junction is discordant with germline, which a read error may explain. The chain links TRBV20-1 to TRBJ2-5; the D is unclear. The CDR3 totals 12 residues. The germline V gene has CDR1 DFQATT and CDR2 SNEGSKA (reference sequence). This CDR3 is CRATENGETQYF. CDR3 in DNA: TGCAGGGCTACGGAAAATGGGGAGACCCAGTACTTC.

This clonotype was seen a handful of times. This may be a read error: a much more frequent sequence differs by one nucleotide. The V call is TRBV5-1, the J call TRBJ2-7; 7 bases line up with TRBD2. The ends lost 5 bases at V and 2 bases at J; junction bases unmatched: 7. CDR3 length: 14 residues. Germline V gene lookup returns CDR1 SGHRS and CDR2 YFSETQ. The CDR3 protein is CASSRSSGPYEQYF. The CDR3 nucleotides read TGCGCCAGCAGTCGGTCTAGCGGTCCCTACGAGCAGTACTTC.

This rearrangement joins TRBV20-1 to TRBJ1-1; a weak D match, TRBD1 (5 bases). The length of the CDR3 is 14 residues. The germline V gene encodes CDR1 DFQATT and CDR2 SNEGSKA (reference sequence). V was clipped by 0 bases and J by 0 bases, with 8 bases between them. CDR3: CSARDGGVNTEAFF. Here the CDR3 DNA reads TGCAGTGCTAGAGACGGGGGAGTGAACACTGAAGCTTTCTTT.

This chain connects TRBV20-1 to TRBJ2-7, with D possibly TRBD1 on 6 matching bases. The CDR3 has 13 residues. Germline V lookup: CDR1 DFQATT, CDR2 SNEGSKA (reference sequence). Between the trimmed V and J ends, which lost 5 bases and 7 bases, there was a span of 18 bases. Here the CDR3 DNA reads TGCAGTGCTTACGACGACAGGTGGAGGGAGCAGTACTTC. Encoded protein: CSAYDDRWREQYF.

This clonotype was seen repeatedly, ten times or more. This sequence joins TRBV20-1 and TRBJ2-4; 8 bases agree with TRBD2. The V gene's germline CDR1 is DFQATT and CDR2 SNEGSKA (reference sequence). With 0 bases clipped from V and 8 bases from J, the junction kept 6 bases outside the gene matches. The CDR3 has 14 amino acids. This CDR3 reads CSARDSSGGYIQYF. CDR3 nucleotides: TGCAGTGCTAGAGATTCCAGCGGGGGATACATTCAGTACTTC.

The CDR3 nucleotides read TGTGCCATCAGTGAGTCAGTAGGGAACACGCAGTATTTT. It codes for CAISESVGNTQYF. This chain links TRBV10-3 with TRBJ2-3; D is unclear. V dropped 0 bases and J dropped 9 bases, with 10 bases sitting between them. Germline V gene lookup returns CDR1 ENHRY and CDR2 SYGVKD. The CDR3 totals 13 residues.

This rearrangement joins TRBV7-2 to TRBJ1-2; TRBD1 matches at 10 bases. The CDR3 is made up of 13 amino acids. Germline V gene sequence: CDR1 SGHTA, CDR2 FQGNSA. Trimming at V came to 5 bases and at J to 11 bases, leaving 8 bases not matched to a gene. CDR3 sequence reads: CASSPWDRGGYTF. The DNA of the CDR3 is TGTGCCAGCAGCCCATGGGACAGGGGAGGATACACCTTC.

In its sample, this clonotype was seen many times. The V call is TRBV6-4, the J call TRBJ2-5; the D gene is possibly TRBD2 (5 bases). CDR3 length equals 15 residues. V was shortened by 4 bases and J by 0 bases, with 12 bases between the two germline ends. Germline V lookup: CDR1 MRHNA, CDR2 SNTAGT. The CDR3 nucleotides read TGTGCCAGCAGTGCCCAACCGGGAAACCAAGAGACCCAGTACTTC. Its translation: CASSAQPGNQETQYF.

This rearrangement joins TRBV5-6 to TRBJ1-4; D not resolved. The CDR3 extends over 18 amino acids. CDR1 is SGHDT, CDR2 YYEEEE, per germline. V dropped 0 bases and J dropped 0 bases, with 15 bases sitting between them. The CDR3 protein is CASSLEGYRAATNEKLFF. CDR3 DNA sequence: TGTGCCAGCAGCTTGGAAGGTTATAGGGCCGCAACTAATGAAAAACTGTTTTTT.

This clonotype has a count of ten or more. V usage is TRBV4-1 and J usage is TRBJ2-5, with 9 bases identical to TRBD2. Unmatched junction bases numbered 13, after V lost 0 bases and J lost 5 bases. The germline CDR1 and CDR2 sequences are MGHRA and YSYEKL. This CDR3 region has 18 residues. CDR3 sequence (DNA): TGCGCCAGCAGCCAAGACATCGCTAGCGGGGACCCCGGGGAGACCCAGTACTTC. It encodes CASSQDIASGDPGETQYF.

V is TRBV4-2 and J is TRBJ1-2, with D unresolved. The germline gives CDR1 LGHNA, CDR2 YNFKEQ. The ends were cut back, 0 bases at V and 0 bases at J, with 14 bases in the middle. The CDR3 totals 17 residues. The CDR3 spells CASSQDIPGPANYGYTF. The CDR3 DNA is TGTGCCAGCAGCCAAGATATCCCAGGTCCGGCTAACTATGGCTACACCTTC.

V is TRBV20-1 and J is TRBJ2-1; D is possibly TRBD1 (5 bases). V gave up 5 bases and J gave up 4 bases, with 15 bases separating them. CDR3 length: 14 residues. Germline lookup yields CDR1 DFQATT and CDR2 SNEGSKA (reference sequence). Here the CDR3 reads CSADDSPVYNEQFF. The CDR3 bases are TGCAGTGCTGACGACAGCCCGGTGTACAATGAGCAGTTCTTC.

The chain joins TRBV6-6 to TRBJ1-2; possible D gene TRBD1, 6 bases. Germline V gene data show CDR1 as MNHNY and CDR2 as SVGAGI (reference sequence). This CDR3 comprises 16 residues. Between the trimmed V and J ends, which lost 5 bases and 8 bases, there was a span of 24 bases. This chain's CDR3 is CASSTHSGRGAMGYTF. The CDR3 DNA is TGTGCCAGCAGTACGCACTCAGGGCGGGGGGCGATGGGCTACACCTTC.

Here the CDR3 reads CSAEGLAGGDRRSYNEQFF. The CDR3 DNA reads TGCAGTGCGGAGGGCCTAGCGGGGGGGGATCGGCGCTCCTACAATGAGCAGTTCTTC. The chain is built from TRBV20-1 and TRBJ2-1; 12 bases map to TRBD2. CDR1 DFQATT and CDR2 SNEGSKA come from the germline V gene (reference sequence). This CDR3 has 19 amino acids. The junction had 15 bases not matched to a gene; V was cut back by 6 bases and J by 0 bases.